The source of this TCR beta chain is a study of shared clonotypes between healthy human individuals. Deletions cut 4 bases from V and 1 base from J, with 12 bases between. This CDR3 region has 15 residues. Per germline, CDR1 LNHDA and CDR2 SQIVND (reference sequence). The repertoire was sequenced with immunoSEQ multiplex PCR; TCRdb's copy has only in-frame clones and lacks some. The sample has around 600,000 clones, 95% to 98% seen once. Only CD45RO-negative cells positively selected for CCR7 counted as naive CD8 cells, so terminally differentiated effector memory CD45RA+ cells were excluded. This TCR came from a man aged 25-45 years in good health. The rearrangement uses TRBV19 and TRBJ2-3; unclear D gene. The source material was naive CD8+ T cells sorted from blood. CDR3 region: CASSTPEAGTDTQYF. Written as DNA, the CDR3 is TGTGCCAGTAGTACCCCAGAGGCCGGCACAGATACGCAGTATTTT.